The 21 T cell receptor beta chains below come from one sample, sequenced in a study of cytomegalovirus exposure and HLA in healthy donors. The PCR made use of 60 Vbeta and 13 Jbeta primers. Only in-frame clones appear in the TCRdb table, and some are missing; sequencing was by immunoSEQ multiplex PCR. The sample includes 73,000 or so clones, approximately 80% seen only once; the top ten take 6.5%. The sequenced material came from PBMCs. These TCRs come from a human donor in good health.

The rearrangement links TRBV11-2 to TRBJ2-3; 9 bases agree with TRBD2. CDR1 and CDR2 (germline): SGHAT, FQNNGV. V dropped 2 bases and J dropped 5; count of bases not matched to a gene: 8. The CDR3 consists of 16 residues. The CDR3 nucleotides are TGTGCCAGCAGCTTACGCGGGGGGGGGTCAGGAGATACGCAGTATTTT. This gives the protein CASSLRGGGSGDTQYF.

The rearrangement joins TRBV5-1 to TRBJ2-7, with a possible D match to TRBD1 (6 bases). Trimming shortened V by 4 bases and J by 2 bases, and 10 bases separated the two germline ends. CDR3 length: 13 amino acids. The germline gives CDR1 SGHRS, CDR2 YFSETQ. CDR3 sequence: CASSTGQTYEQYF. The CDR3 region has the DNA TGCGCCAGCAGCACAGGACAGACCTACGAGCAGTACTTC.

This sequence joins TRBV11-1 and TRBJ2-6; a weak D match, TRBD1 (6 bases). Trimming cost V 7 bases and J 0 bases, with 13 bases left between them. Germline CDR1 SGHAT, CDR2 FQDESV (reference sequence). The CDR3 covers 16 residues. The CDR3 sequence: CASTRGRYSGANVLTF. The CDR3 nucleotides read TGTGCCAGCACCAGGGGCAGGTACTCTGGGGCCAACGTCCTGACTTTC. The full variable domain, rest sourced from reference TRBV11-1 and TRBJ2-6, is EAEVAQSPRYKITEKSQAVAFWCDPISGHATLYWYRQILGQGPELLVQFQDESVVDDSQLPKDRFSAERLKGVDSTLKIQPAELGDSAMYLCASTRGRYSGANVLTFGAGSRLTVL.

V and J are TRBV2 and TRBJ2-5; 11 bases map to TRBD2. Losses at the gene ends were 6 bases for V and 4 bases for J; bases not matched to a gene: 10. Germline CDR1 reads SNHLY; CDR2 reads FYNNEI. The CDR3 has 16 amino acids. For the CDR3, the DNA is TGTGCCAGCAGGGGAATAGCGGGGGGGCTAGGAGAGACCCAGTACTTC. Translating it yields CASRGIAGGLGETQYF.

CDR3 sequence: CASSAPGQPREKLFF. The CDR3, as DNA: TGTGCCAGCAGTGCGCCGGGACAGCCAAGGGAAAAACTGTTTTTT. The chain recombines TRBV27 with TRBJ1-4, with 7 bases fitting TRBD1. The germline gives CDR1 MNHEY, CDR2 SMNVEV (reference sequence). There are 15 residues in the CDR3. V gave up 5 bases and J gave up 8 bases; unmatched junction bases: 11.

The chain links TRBV10-3 to TRBJ1-2; D possibly corresponds to TRBD1 (5 bases). Trimming cost V 4 bases and J 4 bases, with 10 bases left between them. The CDR3 loop spans 13 amino acids. CDR1 and CDR2 (germline): ENHRY, SYGVKD. In DNA form, the CDR3 reads TGTGCCATCAGTGTAAGGGGAGGCTATGGCTACACCTTC. It specifies CAISVRGGYGYTF.

The chain couples TRBV7-3 to TRBJ2-1, with 11 bases lining up with TRBD2. Looked up from germline, CDR1 is SGHTA and CDR2 is FQGTGA. The length of the CDR3 is 15 residues. Trimming at V came to 5 bases and at J to 5 bases, leaving 5 bases not matched to a gene. For the CDR3, the DNA is TGTGCCAGCAGCCCCGGGACTAGCGGAAACAATGAGCAGTTCTTC. This codes for CASSPGTSGNNEQFF.

The chain couples TRBV7-2 to TRBJ2-3; D may be TRBD1 (5 bases). V shed 5 bases and J shed 6 bases, with 21 bases lying between them. The CDR3 length is 16 residues. The germline gives CDR1 SGHTA, CDR2 FQGNSA. This chain's CDR3 is CASSQSRGVSVDTQYF. Written as DNA, the CDR3 is TGTGCCAGCAGCCAAAGTAGGGGCGTCTCGGTGGATACGCAGTATTTT.

The rearrangement links TRBV5-4 to TRBJ1-1, with TRBD1 as a possible D gene (6 bases). Trimming removed 3 bases at V and 4 bases at J, with 25 bases between. This CDR3 spans 18 amino acids. Germline V CDR1 and CDR2: SGHNT, YYREEE (reference sequence). This chain's CDR3 is CASSSEELQGRWGTEAFF. The CDR3 bases are TGTGCCAGCAGCTCCGAAGAATTACAGGGCAGGTGGGGCACTGAAGCTTTCTTT. Based on the CDR3 plus reference TRBV5-4 and TRBJ1-1, the full variable domain is ETGVTQSPTHLIKTRGQQVTLRCSSQSGHNTVSWYQQALGQGPQFIFQYYREEENGRGNFPPRFSGLQFPNYSSELNVNALELDDSALYLCASSSEELQGRWGTEAFFGQGTRLTVV.

This chain links TRBV29-1 with TRBJ1-1, with TRBD1 identical over 8 bases. Trimming cost V 7 bases and J 3 bases; bases outside gene matches: 4. The CDR3 sequence is 12 residues long. The V gene's germline CDR1 is SQVTM and CDR2 ANQGSEA. This CDR3 is CSARTGYTEAFF. CDR3 coding DNA: TGCAGCGCGAGGACAGGGTACACTGAAGCTTTCTTT.

The chain couples TRBV5-4 to TRBJ2-1; tentatively, D is TRBD1 (6 bases). The V gene's germline CDR1 is SGHNT and CDR2 YYREEE (reference sequence). This CDR3 is 15 amino acids long. Deletions cut 0 bases from V and 9 bases from J, with 16 bases between. The CDR3 sequence is CASSLVAGVIGEQFF. DNA for the CDR3: TGTGCCAGCAGCTTGGTGGCAGGGGTTATCGGTGAGCAGTTCTTC.

The chain combines TRBV7-2 with TRBJ2-3, with D possibly TRBD2 on 5 matching bases. Per the germline V gene, CDR1 is SGHTA and CDR2 is FQGNSA. This CDR3 is 14 amino acids long. Trimming stripped 5 bases from V and 5 bases from J, with 14 bases between. The CDR3 DNA is TGTGCCAGCAGCCAGCCGGCGGGTAAAGATACGCAGTATTTT. This gives the protein CASSQPAGKDTQYF. The full variable domain, with the rest looked up from reference TRBV7-2 and TRBJ2-3, is GAGVSQSPSNKVTEKGKDVELRCDPISGHTALYWYRQSLGQGLEFLIYFQGNSAPDKSGLPSDRFSAERTGGSVSTLTIQRTQQEDSAVYLCASSQPAGKDTQYFGPGTRLTVL.

V usage is TRBV2 and J usage is TRBJ2-5; the match to TRBD2 covers 12 bases. Trimming took 5 bases from V and 0 from J; bases not matched to a gene: 10. The CDR3 totals 18 residues. The germline CDR1 and CDR2 sequences are SNHLY and FYNNEI. CDR3 region: CASSTMGTSGSYQETQYF. The CDR3 DNA is TGTGCCAGCAGTACCATGGGGACTAGCGGGTCCTACCAAGAGACCCAGTACTTC.

The gene calls are TRBV6-1 and TRBJ1-3; D is undetermined. Germline V CDR1 and CDR2: MNHNS, SASEGT. The germline V and J ends were trimmed by 7 bases and 6 bases, with 19 bases remaining between them. There are 15 residues in the CDR3. The CDR3 loop reads CASKEWEARINTIYF. The CDR3 region has the DNA TGTGCCAGCAAAGAATGGGAGGCGAGAATAAACACCATATATTTT.

The J gene is TRBJ2-2, the V gene TRBV10-3; TRBD2 aligns across 8 bases. V shed 4 bases, J shed 6 bases, and the junction held 13 bases outside the gene matches. Germline CDR1 is ENHRY and CDR2 is SYGVKD. The CDR3 is 17 residues long. CDR3 DNA sequence: TGTGCCATCAGTGCGATCGGGACACGGGGGGGGTCCGGGGAGCTGTTTTTT. Translating it yields CAISAIGTRGGSGELFF.

The V and J genes are TRBV27 and TRBJ2-6; D unresolved. The V end was cut by 4 bases, the J end by 4 bases, with 14 bases between. Germline V gene sequence: CDR1 MNHEY, CDR2 SMNVEV (reference sequence). This CDR3 contains 16 residues. The CDR3 DNA sequence: TGTGCCAGCAGTTCGAGGTCCCCCGCGGGGGCCAACGTCCTGACTTTC. It specifies CASSSRSPAGANVLTF.

CDR3 in amino acids: CAISSGINTGELFF. The DNA for the CDR3 is TGTGCCATCAGCTCAGGGATCAACACCGGGGAGCTGTTTTTT. The chain joins TRBV10-3 to TRBJ2-2, with D possibly TRBD1 on 5 matching bases. Between the trimmed V and J ends, which lost 6 bases and 2 bases, there was a span of 10 bases. This CDR3 has 14 amino acids. Per germline, CDR1 ENHRY and CDR2 SYGVKD.

V and J are TRBV15 and TRBJ2-4, with 10 bases aligning to TRBD1. The V gene's germline CDR1 is LNHNV and CDR2 YYDKDF (reference sequence). The trim removed 3 bases at V and 12 bases at J, leaving 11 bases unmatched. The CDR3 has 15 amino acids. The DNA for the CDR3 is TGTGCCACCAGCAGTGAACCCGGGACAGGGGTGAATCAGTACTTC. The encoded protein is CATSSEPGTGVNQYF.

CDR3 in amino acids: CASSSDRGPGNTIYF. The CDR3 bases are TGTGCCAGCAGTTCGGACAGGGGGCCTGGAAACACCATATATTTT. The chain has TRBV28 and TRBJ1-3; 11 nucleotides agree with TRBD1. The V gene end was trimmed by 4 bases and the J gene end by 2 bases; junction bases not matched to a gene: 1. Germline assignment: CDR1 MDHEN and CDR2 SYDVKM. The CDR3 is 15 residues long.

The chain joins TRBV7-3 to TRBJ2-3; 7 bases are a match to TRBD2. Germline CDR1 is SGHTA and CDR2 is FQGTGA. The CDR3 is 15 amino acids. V was pared by 5 bases and J by 1 base, with 6 bases of the junction left unmatched. CDR3 DNA sequence: TGTGCCAGCAGCCCGTTAACTAGCGGCACAGATACGCAGTATTTT. Its translation: CASSPLTSGTDTQYF.

This chain joins TRBV19 and TRBJ2-2; possibly TRBD2 for D (6 bases). The ends were cut back, 3 bases at V and 7 bases at J, with 9 bases in the middle. CDR3 length: 13 amino acids. Germline CDR1 and CDR2: LNHDA and SQIVND (reference sequence). This CDR3 is CASSIRRDGELFF. The CDR3 nucleotides are TGTGCCAGTAGTATTAGGAGGGACGGGGAGCTGTTTTTT.